This TCR beta chain was identified during a study of identical twins. This clonotype has at least ten counts. TCRdb re-analysed the 5' RACE reads in MiXCR, keeping a single row per CDR3 protein. The profile shows roughly 540,000 distinct CDR3 sequences, around 20% of them singletons. The sample was also reused in another study, on T cells expressing NK-cell markers.

The TCR sequence derives from a woman aged 18-29 years in good health. Sequencing input: CD4+ T cells sorted from blood.

CDR3 in amino acids: CASSFTGGSYNEQFF. The CDR3 DNA reads as TGCGCCAGCAGCTTTACAGGGGGCTCCTACAATGAGCAGTTCTTC. The genes are TRBV5-1 and TRBJ2-1; 8 nucleotides align to TRBD1. The CDR3 has 15 amino acids. Per the germline V gene, CDR1 is SGHRS and CDR2 is YFSETQ. V was clipped by 2 bases and J by 0 bases; unmatched bases: 1.